The source of this TCR beta chain is a study of control samples from healthy donors and cancer patients. The repertoire was sequenced with immunoSEQ multiplex PCR; TCRdb's copy has only in-frame clones and lacks some. The table has roughly 150,000 clones, about 86% seen once. Germline CDR1 and CDR2: LNHDA and SQIVND (reference sequence). The CDR3 consists of 15 residues. Trimming at V came to 3 bases and at J to 4 bases, leaving 4 bases not matched to a gene. The rearrangement uses TRBV19 and TRBJ2-1; 9 positions agree with TRBD2. The source of this sequence is a man aged 18 to 29 in good health. Sequenced: blood. CDR3 residues: CASSIQRGEYNEQFF. CDR3 DNA: TGTGCCAGTAGTATTCAGCGGGGGGAATACAATGAGCAGTTCTTC. Full variable domain (missing parts from reference TRBV19 and TRBJ2-1): DGGITQSPKYLFRKEGQNVTLSCEQNLNHDAMYWYRQDPGQGLRLIYYSQIVNDFQKGDIAEGYSVSREKKESFPLTVTSAQKNPTAFYLCASSIQRGEYNEQFFGPGTRLTVL.